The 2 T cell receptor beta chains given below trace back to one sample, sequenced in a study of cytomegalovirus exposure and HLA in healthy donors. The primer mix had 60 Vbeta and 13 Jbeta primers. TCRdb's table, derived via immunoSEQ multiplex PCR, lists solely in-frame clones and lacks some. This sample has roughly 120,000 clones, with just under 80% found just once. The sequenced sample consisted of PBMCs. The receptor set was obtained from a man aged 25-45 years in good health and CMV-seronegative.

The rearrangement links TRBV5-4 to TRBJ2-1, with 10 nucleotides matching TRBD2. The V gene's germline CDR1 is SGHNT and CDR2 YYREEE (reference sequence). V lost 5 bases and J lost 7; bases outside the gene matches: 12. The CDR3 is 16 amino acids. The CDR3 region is CASRSGAGGPSNEQFF. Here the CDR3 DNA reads TGTGCCAGCAGGTCGGGAGCGGGAGGGCCGTCTAATGAGCAGTTCTTC.

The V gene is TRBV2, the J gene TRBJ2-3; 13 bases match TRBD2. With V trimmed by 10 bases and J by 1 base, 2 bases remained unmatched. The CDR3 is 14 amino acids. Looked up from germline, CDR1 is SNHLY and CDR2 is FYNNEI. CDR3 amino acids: CATGLAGGTDTQYF. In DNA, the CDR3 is TGTGCCACCGGACTAGCGGGGGGCACAGATACGCAGTATTTT.